Presented here are 26 T cell receptor beta chains from one specimen sequenced in a study of T cell repertoires in cytomegalovirus infection. TCRdb recomputed calls from the reads with MiXCR, one row per CDR3 protein. In the table there are roughly 140,000 distinct CDR3 sequences, 23% of which are singletons. Sequenced sample: PBMCs. These receptors originate from a human donor in good health (CMV status not recorded). Some clones in this sample may be carry-over from other donors' samples.

This clonotype was counted a few times. The chain carries TRBV6-2 or TRBV6-3 and TRBJ2-7; tentatively, D is TRBD1 (5 bases). CDR1 is MNHEY, CDR2 SVGEGT, per germline. The CDR3 loop spans 13 amino acids. V dropped 5 bases and J dropped 2 bases, with 10 bases sitting between them. CDR3 loop: CASSGAPTYEQYF. The CDR3 bases are TGTGCCAGCAGTGGGGCGCCAACCTACGAGCAGTACTTC.

This clonotype showed up just a few times. V and J are TRBV28 and TRBJ1-5; D is perhaps TRBD1 (6 bases). Germline assignment: CDR1 MDHEN and CDR2 SYDVKM. This CDR3 spans 14 amino acids. V was clipped by 11 bases and J by 6 bases, with 20 bases between them. The DNA of the CDR3 is TGTGCCGGGCAGGGAGGGGGGGCCCGTCAGCCCCAGCATTTT. This sequence encodes CAGQGGGARQPQHF.

This clonotype has at least ten counts. The CDR3 DNA reads TGTGCCAGCAGTCCCGGGACGGCGAACACCGGGGAGCTGTTTTTT. Its protein product is CASSPGTANTGELFF. The chain has TRBV7-8 and TRBJ2-2; D is perhaps TRBD1 or TRBD2 (5 bases each). Trimming removed 6 bases at V and 0 bases at J, with 11 bases between. CDR3 length: 15 residues. Germline assignment: CDR1 SGHVS and CDR2 FQNEAQ.

This clonotype was seen only a few times. The chain links TRBV28 to TRBJ2-1; a possible D gene is TRBD2 (5 bases). V was trimmed by 2 bases and J by 7 bases, leaving 15 bases between them. This CDR3 has 15 amino acids. The germline V gene encodes CDR1 MDHEN and CDR2 SYDVKM. CDR3 bases: TGTGCCAGCAGTTTAACTAGTATCGGCAGAAATGAGCAGTTCTTC. It yields the protein CASSLTSIGRNEQFF. Full variable domain (remainder filled in from reference TRBV28 and TRBJ2-1): DVKVTQSSRYLVKRTGEKVFLECVQDMDHENMFWYRQDPGLGLRLIYFSYDVKMKEKGDIPEGYSVSREKKERFSLILESASTNQTSMYLCASSLTSIGRNEQFFGPGTRLTVL.

This clonotype was counted a few times. The J gene is TRBJ2-1, the V gene TRBV14; D gene unclear. This CDR3 comprises 19 residues. V lost 1 base to trimming and J lost 0 bases, with 19 bases between them. Per the germline V gene, CDR1 is SGHDN and CDR2 is FVKESK. The DNA for the CDR3 is TGTGCCAGCAGCCAAGGTGGTTTTGGCTGGACGAGCTCCTACAATGAGCAGTTCTTC. Translation gives CASSQGGFGWTSSYNEQFF.

This clonotype was seen repeatedly, ten times or more. V and J are TRBV5-6 and TRBJ2-7; no clear D gene. The germline gives CDR1 SGHDT, CDR2 YYEEEE. The CDR3 is 13 amino acids. V lost 4 bases to trimming and J lost 2 bases, with 10 bases between them. The CDR3 DNA reads as TGTGCCAGCAGCCCAGGTATTCCCTACGAGCAGTACTTC. It is translated as CASSPGIPYEQYF.

Many counts were recorded for this clonotype. This chain links TRBV7-2 with TRBJ2-7, with TRBD1 identical over 12 bases. V lost 1 base to trimming and J lost 7 bases; unmatched junction nucleotides: 5. CDR3 length: 15 amino acids. The V gene's germline CDR1 is SGHTA and CDR2 FQGNSA. The DNA for the CDR3 is TGTGCCAGCAGCTTAGGGGGGACAGGGGGCACAGAGCAGTACTTC. Amino acid sequence: CASSLGGTGGTEQYF.

This clonotype was picked up many times. The chain couples TRBV7-3 to TRBJ2-6; 12 positions match TRBD1. The J segment lost 0 bases and the V segment lost 0 bases, leaving 6 bases of the junction unmatched. The germline V gene encodes CDR1 SGHTA and CDR2 FQGTGA. The CDR3 totals 20 residues. The CDR3 bases are TGTGCCAGCAGCTTAACGGGTGGGACAGGGGGCGTCTCTGGGGCCAACGTCCTGACTTTC. Translation: CASSLTGGTGGVSGANVLTF.

This clonotype was seen a single time. V and J are TRBV2 and TRBJ2-7; D might be TRBD1 or TRBD2, each matching 5 bases. The germline V and J ends were trimmed by 7 bases and 3 bases, with 16 bases remaining between them. This CDR3 is 14 amino acids long. Per germline, CDR1 SNHLY and CDR2 FYNNEI. CDR3 residues: CASKPIVGDYEQYF. CDR3 coding DNA: TGTGCCAGCAAGCCGATCGTGGGGGACTACGAGCAGTACTTC.

A remark on this clonotype: One junction end disagrees with the germline gene, perhaps due to a read error. J is TRBJ1-5 and V is TRBV28; no clear D gene. Germline V gene lookup returns CDR1 MDHEN and CDR2 SYDVKM. This CDR3 comprises 12 residues. The DNA for the CDR3 is TGTGCCAGCAGTTTGGGGTTTCAGCCCCAGAATTTT. Translated, it gives CASSLGFQPQNF.

Remarks on this clonotype: A much more abundant neighbour one base away suggests this may be a read error. J is TRBJ1-5 and V is TRBV6-1; TRBD1 matches 9 bases. The CDR3 runs to 14 residues. V lost 8 bases and J lost 4; bases outside the gene matches: 6. Germline V gives CDR1 MNHNS, CDR2 SASEGT. The CDR3 loop is CASRGGQGNQPQHF. CDR3 DNA sequence: TGTGCCAGCCGTGGGGGACAGGGAAATCAGCCCCAGCATTTT.

The sample holds many counts of this clonotype. The chain joins TRBV28 to TRBJ2-2; the match to TRBD1 covers 7 bases. The CDR3 runs to 12 residues. CDR1 and CDR2 (germline): MDHEN, SYDVKM. Trimming cost V 6 bases and J 12 bases; bases outside gene matches: 7. The chain's CDR3 is CASSSGTVKLFF. The CDR3, as DNA: TGTGCCAGCAGCTCCGGGACAGTAAAGCTGTTTTTT.

The rearrangement links TRBV19 to TRBJ1-6, with D tentatively TRBD1 (6 bases). Germline V gene lookup returns CDR1 LNHDA and CDR2 SQIVND (reference sequence). There are 18 residues in the CDR3. With 7 bases removed from V and 6 bases from J, the gap between germline ends came to 25 bases. The CDR3, as DNA: TGTGCCAGTACTCAACCGGCGGGGGGGCGGATCGGTAATTCACCCCTCCACTTT. As protein: CASTQPAGGRIGNSPLHF.

The CDR3 spells CASRQQGAGEKLFF. The CDR3 DNA follows: TGTGCCAGCAGACAACAGGGGGCGGGCGAAAAACTGTTTTTT. V and J are TRBV2 and TRBJ1-4; TRBD1 matches 9 bases. Unmatched junction bases numbered 7, after V lost 6 bases and J lost 8 bases. The CDR3 runs to 14 residues. CDR1 SNHLY and CDR2 FYNNEI come from the germline V gene.

This chain connects TRBV24-1 to TRBJ2-2, with D possibly matching TRBD2 (5 bases). V was shortened by 0 bases and J by 2 bases, with 9 bases between the two germline ends. This CDR3 has 16 residues. The germline V gene encodes CDR1 KGHDR and CDR2 SFDVKD. The chain's CDR3 is CATSDLRGANTGELFF. CDR3 bases: TGTGCCACCAGTGATTTGCGGGGAGCTAACACCGGGGAGCTGTTTTTT.

The chain links TRBV28 to TRBJ1-1; D possibly corresponds to TRBD1 (5 bases). This CDR3 has 13 amino acids. Trimming stripped 3 bases from V and 10 bases from J, with 15 bases between. The germline V gene encodes CDR1 MDHEN and CDR2 SYDVKM. The CDR3 DNA follows: TGTGCCAGCAGTTTTAGCTATGGGGCGCTAGCTTTCTTT. This encodes CASSFSYGALAFF.

This clonotype came up many times. J is TRBJ1-5 and V is TRBV18; D is possibly TRBD1 (6 bases). The germline V gene has CDR1 KGHSH and CDR2 LQKENI. V lost 2 bases to trimming and J lost 6 bases, with 17 bases between them. This CDR3 region has 16 residues. For the CDR3, the DNA is TGTGCCAGCTCACCAACCCGGGCAGGAGGGGGTCAGCCCCAGCATTTT. It translates to CASSPTRAGGGQPQHF. Full variable domain (remainder filled in from reference TRBV18 and TRBJ1-5): NAGVMQNPRHLVRRRGQEARLRCSPMKGHSHVYWYRQLPEEGLKFMVYLQKENIIDESGMPKERFSAEFPKEGPSILRIQQVVRGDSAAYFCASSPTRAGGGQPQHFGDGTRLSIL.

This clonotype occurred many times. The chain has TRBV7-2 and TRBJ2-3, with a tentative D call TRBD1 (6 bases). The CDR3 is 15 residues long. Germline CDR1 is SGHTA and CDR2 is FQGNSA. Deletions cut 1 base from V and 2 bases from J, with 10 bases between. CDR3 in DNA: TGTGCCAGCAGCTTAGTATCGGGACACACAGATACGCAGTATTTT. Its protein is CASSLVSGHTDTQYF.

The chain is built from TRBV4-1 and TRBJ1-1; D remains ambiguous. CDR3 length equals 15 residues. V was trimmed by 4 bases and J by 11 bases, leaving 23 bases between them. Germline values: CDR1 MGHRA, CDR2 YSYEKL. CDR3 sequence reads: CASSPPIPGSRHAFF. The CDR3 DNA reads as TGCGCCAGCAGCCCCCCAATCCCGGGATCCAGACATGCTTTCTTT.

This clonotype was seen repeatedly, ten times or more. The J gene is TRBJ1-4, the V gene TRBV28; TRBD1 matches 9 bases. The CDR3 contains 19 residues. The ends lost 5 bases at V and 1 base at J; junction bases unmatched: 14. Germline V gene data show CDR1 as MDHEN and CDR2 as SYDVKM. CDR3: CASSGIIQGALVTNEKLFF. The CDR3 nucleotides are TGTGCCAGCAGTGGGATCATACAGGGGGCGCTTGTAACTAATGAAAAACTGTTTTTT. Looking up the rest from reference TRBV28 and TRBJ1-4 gives the full variable domain: DVKVTQSSRYLVKRTGEKVFLECVQDMDHENMFWYRQDPGLGLRLIYFSYDVKMKEKGDIPEGYSVSREKKERFSLILESASTNQTSMYLCASSGIIQGALVTNEKLFFGSGTQLSVL.

The sample holds a few counts of this clonotype. The chain is built from TRBV5-4 and TRBJ1-1; no definite D call. The CDR3 covers 15 residues. Looked up from germline, CDR1 is SGHNT and CDR2 is YYREEE (reference sequence). With 3 bases removed from V and 6 bases from J, the gap between germline ends came to 18 bases. CDR3 residues: CASSSSLGSSAEAFF. In DNA, the CDR3 is TGTGCCAGCAGCTCGTCGCTGGGTAGTAGCGCTGAAGCTTTCTTT.

This chain joins TRBV20-1 and TRBJ2-7; 8 bases align to TRBD2. The CDR3 extends over 16 amino acids. Trimming at V came to 3 bases and at J to 4 bases, leaving 14 bases not matched to a gene. Per the germline V gene, CDR1 is DFQATT and CDR2 is SNEGSKA (reference sequence). CDR3 coding DNA: TGCAGTGCTAGGGTACTAGCGGCAACCACTTTGTACGAGCAGTACTTC. Translated, it gives CSARVLAATTLYEQYF.

CDR3 amino acids: CASSKGGVFRSYNEQFF. In nucleotides, the CDR3 is TGTGCCAGCAGCAAAGGGGGGGTTTTTAGGTCCTACAATGAGCAGTTCTTC. The gene calls are TRBV14 and TRBJ2-1; a weak D match, TRBD2 (7 bases). CDR3 size: 17 residues. Germline V gene sequence: CDR1 SGHDN, CDR2 FVKESK. The ends were cut back, 5 bases at V and 1 base at J, with 18 bases in the middle.

The V call is TRBV3-1, the J call TRBJ2-1; 13 bases are shared with TRBD2. Trimming took 5 bases from V and 9 from J; bases not matched to a gene: 7. Germline V lookup: CDR1 LGHDT, CDR2 YNNKEL (reference sequence). This CDR3 is built from 15 residues. CDR3 nucleotide sequence: TGTGCCAGCAGCAGTACTAGCGGGGGGGCCAGTGAGCAGTTCTTC. This codes for CASSSTSGGASEQFF.

The J gene is TRBJ2-2, the V gene TRBV5-1; the match to TRBD1 covers 8 bases. The germline CDR1 and CDR2 sequences are SGHRS and YFSETQ. The V gene end was trimmed by 4 bases and the J gene end by 7 bases; junction bases not matched to a gene: 3. The CDR3 has 13 residues. DNA for the CDR3: TGCGCCAGCAGCGGCAGGGGGCTCGGGGAGCTGTTTTTT. It specifies CASSGRGLGELFF.

V is TRBV29-1 and J is TRBJ2-3, with 7 bases aligning to TRBD1. Per germline, CDR1 SQVTM and CDR2 ANQGSEA. The CDR3 extends over 12 amino acids. The trim removed 6 bases at V and 4 bases at J, leaving 4 bases unmatched. The CDR3 DNA sequence: TGCAGCGTACAGGGGTCCCCAGATACGCAGTATTTT. Amino acids: CSVQGSPDTQYF.